This T cell receptor (beta chain) was sequenced during a study of blood T cell repertoires in COVID-19. CDR3 length equals 15 residues. Germline V gives CDR1 MNHEY, CDR2 SVGAGI. Points on this clone: Mismatch with germline at one junction end may stem from a read error.

Enrolled through a virtual design, the participants were between roughly 18 and 100 years of age and came from 24 US areas. Assignment of participants to cohorts was predicated upon participant-reported clinical history. Using immunoSEQ multiplex PCR, the repertoire was profiled, and TCRdb retains in-frame clones only, with some absent. Counted here are almost 400,000 clones, roughly 88% occurring once; the ten biggest clones make up 0.95% to 1%. This TCR came from a woman aged 25 to 39 with acute COVID-19. Sequencing was done on a sample of PBMCs or T cells enriched from blood (not recorded which). The J gene is TRBJ2-3, the V gene TRBV6-5, with 12 bases fitting TRBD2. The CDR3 nucleotides are TGTGCCAGCAGTCCTCCTCCGGGACTAGCGGGTTCCGGCACGTTT. Translated: CASSPPPGLAGSGTF.